Listed below are T cell receptor beta chains from one sample, sequenced in a study of blood T cell repertoires in COVID-19. Sequenced by immunoSEQ multiplex PCR; TCRdb stores in-frame clones only, minus some. The sample consists of roughly 210,000 clones, 88% of them appearing once. The material sequenced was peripheral blood. Receptors originate from a man aged 70 or older with acute or convalescent COVID-19. Each CDR3 is given with its conserved first and last residue. D genes are given only for firm matches. Clone size is not always given. Where it is, it says once, few, many or a class for expanded clones.

d_call	clone_size	j_call	v_call	cdr3_length	cdr3_nt	cdr3_aa
.	few	TRBJ2-7	TRBV5-1	15	TGCGCCAGCAGCTTGGGGCGGGGGCTCGACTACGAGCAGTACTTC	CASSLGRGLDYEQYF
.	.	TRBJ1-2	TRBV29-1	12	TGCAGCGTTGAATTCCCAGGCCCTGGCTACACCTTC	CSVEFPGPGYTF
TRBD2	.	TRBJ2-1	TRBV6-5	14	TGTGCCAGCAGTCGGGGTTCTAGCGGGGCTGAGCAGTTCTTC	CASSRGSSGAEQFF
.	.	TRBJ2-5	TRBV2	13	TGTGCCAGCAGTGAACGAGTCCAAGAGACCCAGTACTTC	CASSERVQETQYF
.	.	TRBJ2-7	TRBV30	17	TGTGCCTGGAGTGTTTACCTACTAGCACGAGGTCCCTACGAGCAGTACTTC	CAWSVYLLARGPYEQYF
TRBD2	few	TRBJ2-1	TRBV28	14	TGTGCCAGCAGTGGGACTACCGGTATGAATGAGCAGTTCTTC	CASSGTTGMNEQFF
.	.	TRBJ2-7	TRBV5-1	17	TGCGCCAGCAGCTCCCAGGGGGCTAGCGGGAAAATATACGAGCAGTACTTC	CASSSQGASGKIYEQYF
TRBD1	.	TRBJ1-6	TRBV19	17	TGTGCCAGTAGTATCGGGGACCCGGGACAGTATAATTCACCCCTCCACTTT	CASSIGDPGQYNSPLHF
TRBD2	few	TRBJ2-7	TRBV7-2	13	TGTGCCAGCAGACTAGCGACTCCCTACGAGCAGTACTTC	CASRLATPYEQYF
TRBD2	.	TRBJ2-7	TRBV4-3	16	TGCGCCAGCAGCCAAGCGGTGATGACTAGCGAGTACGAGCAGTACTTC	CASSQAVMTSEYEQYF
TRBD2	.	TRBJ2-1	TRBV23-1	20	TGCGCCAACTTAGTCGGGACTAGCCCCTTCCAACACCCGACCTACAATGAGCAGTTCTTC	CANLVGTSPFQHPTYNEQFF
.	.	TRBJ2-1	TRBV3-1/TRBV3-2	13	TGTGCCAGCAGCATTTACGGGAGCAATGAGCAGTTCTTC	CASSIYGSNEQFF
.	.	TRBJ2-6	TRBV7-8	17	TGTGCCAGCAGCTTAGTTCTGGGGAGCTCTGGGGCCAACGTCCTGACTTTC	CASSLVLGSSGANVLTF
.	.	TRBJ2-7	TRBV6-5	15	TGTGCCAGCAAGGTGGGTGAGGGGGGGACCTACGAGCAGTACTTC	CASKVGEGGTYEQYF
.	.	TRBJ2-1	TRBV5-1	16	TGCGCCAGCAGCGGCGAACAGGTGAGCTCCTACAATGAGCAGTTCTTC	CASSGEQVSSYNEQFF
.	once	TRBJ2-7	TRBV7-6	12	TGTGCCAGCAGCTTAGGGAGCTACGAGCAGTACTTC	CASSLGSYEQYF
.	.	TRBJ2-5	TRBV9	12	TGTGCCAGCAGCGAGGCGGGGGAGACCCAGTACTTC	CASSEAGETQYF
TRBD1	few	TRBJ2-2	TRBV30	15	TGTGCCTGGTCCAACCGGGACAGGGTCACCGGGGAGCTGTTTTTT	CAWSNRDRVTGELFF
TRBD1	.	TRBJ1-3	TRBV10-3	15	TGTGCCATCAGTGAGTCGGGACAGTATCTTGGCACCATATATTTT	CAISESGQYLGTIYF
.	.	TRBJ1-4	TRBV28	15	TGTGCCAGCAGTTCACAAGCGGAGGGTAATGAAAAACTGTTTTTT	CASSSQAEGNEKLFF
.	.	TRBJ2-7	TRBV18	13	TGTGCCAGCTCTCCCGGGCCCCAGGGCGAGCAGTACTTC	CASSPGPQGEQYF
TRBD1	.	TRBJ1-5	TRBV7-2	15	TGTGCCAGCAGACCAACAGGGGGCGCTTATCAGCCCCAGCATTTT	CASRPTGGAYQPQHF
.	.	TRBJ1-4	TRBV19	15	TGTGCCAGTAGTATAGATCGGCGGGGCCGGGAAAAACTGTTTTTT	CASSIDRRGREKLFF
TRBD2	.	TRBJ2-3	TRBV7-6	17	TGTGCCAGCAGCTTATCCGGTAGCGGGAGATCCACAGATACGCAGTATTTT	CASSLSGSGRSTDTQYF
.	few	TRBJ1-2	TRBV5-6	12	TGTGCCAGCAGCTTGGGGGCTATAGGCTACACCTTC	CASSLGAIGYTF
.	.	TRBJ2-7	TRBV2	12	TGTGCCAGCATGCGGGACGGAGGGAGGCAGTACTTC	CASMRDGGRQYF